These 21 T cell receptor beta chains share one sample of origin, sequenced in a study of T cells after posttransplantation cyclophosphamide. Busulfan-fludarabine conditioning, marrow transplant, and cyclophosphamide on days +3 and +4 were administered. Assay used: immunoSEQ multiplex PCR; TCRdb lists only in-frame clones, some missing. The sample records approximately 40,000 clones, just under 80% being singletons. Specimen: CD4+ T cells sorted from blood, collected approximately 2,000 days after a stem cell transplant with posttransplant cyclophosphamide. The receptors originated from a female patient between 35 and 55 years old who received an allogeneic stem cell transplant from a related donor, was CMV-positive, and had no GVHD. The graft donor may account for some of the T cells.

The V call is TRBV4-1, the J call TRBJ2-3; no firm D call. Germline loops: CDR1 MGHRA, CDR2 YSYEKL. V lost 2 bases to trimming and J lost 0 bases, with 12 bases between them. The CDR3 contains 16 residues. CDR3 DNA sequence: TGCGCCAGCAGCCAAATTAATCTCGTTAGCACAGATACGCAGTATTTT. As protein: CASSQINLVSTDTQYF.

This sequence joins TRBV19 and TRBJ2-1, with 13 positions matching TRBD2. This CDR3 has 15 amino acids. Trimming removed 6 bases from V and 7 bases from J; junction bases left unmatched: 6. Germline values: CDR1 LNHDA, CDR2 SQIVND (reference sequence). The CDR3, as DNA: TGTGCCAGTAGCGGGGGACTAGCGGGGAGGAATGAGCAGTTCTTC. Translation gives CASSGGLAGRNEQFF.

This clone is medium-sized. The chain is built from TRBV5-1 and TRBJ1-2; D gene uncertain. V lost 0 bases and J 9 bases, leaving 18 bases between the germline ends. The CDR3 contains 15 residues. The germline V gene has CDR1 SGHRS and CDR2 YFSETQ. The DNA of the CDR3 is TGCGCCAGCAGCTTGGGGCTTGGCGGAGCTGCACGCTACACCTTC. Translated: CASSLGLGGAARYTF.

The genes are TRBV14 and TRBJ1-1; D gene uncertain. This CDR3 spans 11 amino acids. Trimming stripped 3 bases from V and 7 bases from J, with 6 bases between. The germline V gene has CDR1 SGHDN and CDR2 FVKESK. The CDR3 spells CASSHGLEAFF. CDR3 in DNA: TGTGCCAGCAGCCATGGCCTTGAAGCTTTCTTT.

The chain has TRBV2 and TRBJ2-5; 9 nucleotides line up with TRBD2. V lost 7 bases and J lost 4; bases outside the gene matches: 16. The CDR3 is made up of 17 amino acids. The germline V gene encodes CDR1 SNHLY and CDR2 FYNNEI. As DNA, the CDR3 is TGTGCCAGCACTACCGGGAGGGGCGGGGGGGCCGGAGAGACCCAGTACTTC. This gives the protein CASTTGRGGGAGETQYF.

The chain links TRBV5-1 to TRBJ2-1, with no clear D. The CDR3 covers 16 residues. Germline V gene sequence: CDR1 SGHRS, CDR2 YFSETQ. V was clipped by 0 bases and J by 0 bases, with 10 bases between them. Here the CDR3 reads CASSLDGVGSYNEQFF. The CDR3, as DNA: TGCGCCAGCAGCTTGGATGGAGTCGGCTCCTACAATGAGCAGTTCTTC.

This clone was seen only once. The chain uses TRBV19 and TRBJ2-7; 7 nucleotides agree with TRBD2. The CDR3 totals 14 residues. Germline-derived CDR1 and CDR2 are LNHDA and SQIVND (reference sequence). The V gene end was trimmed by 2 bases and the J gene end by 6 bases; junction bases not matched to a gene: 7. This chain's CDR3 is CASSIFGRTSEQYF. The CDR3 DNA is TGTGCCAGTAGTATATTTGGCCGGACTAGCGAGCAGTACTTC.

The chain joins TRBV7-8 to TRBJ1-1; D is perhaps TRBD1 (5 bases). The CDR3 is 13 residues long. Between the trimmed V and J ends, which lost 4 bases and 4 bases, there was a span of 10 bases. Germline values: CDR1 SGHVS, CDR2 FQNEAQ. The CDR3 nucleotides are TGTGCCAGCAGCTCCTTAGGGGTCACTGAAGCTTTCTTT. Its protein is CASSSLGVTEAFF.

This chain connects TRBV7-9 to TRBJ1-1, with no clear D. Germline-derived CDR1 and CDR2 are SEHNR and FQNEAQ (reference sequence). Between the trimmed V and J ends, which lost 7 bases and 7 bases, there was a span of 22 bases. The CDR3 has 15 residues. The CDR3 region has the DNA TGTGCCAGCACCCGTGACGGAAACCAACAGAATGAAGCTTTCTTT. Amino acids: CASTRDGNQQNEAFF.

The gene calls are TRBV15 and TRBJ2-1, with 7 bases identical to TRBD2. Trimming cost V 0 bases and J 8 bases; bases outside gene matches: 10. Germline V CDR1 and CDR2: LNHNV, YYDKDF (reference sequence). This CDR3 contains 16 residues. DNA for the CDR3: TGTGCCACCAGCAGAGATCGACGTGACCGGGGGGATGAGCAGTTCTTC. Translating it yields CATSRDRRDRGDEQFF.

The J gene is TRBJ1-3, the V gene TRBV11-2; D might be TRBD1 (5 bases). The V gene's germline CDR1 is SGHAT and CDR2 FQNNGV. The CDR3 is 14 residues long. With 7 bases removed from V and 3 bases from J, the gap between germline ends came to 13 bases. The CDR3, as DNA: TGTGCCAGCACCGGATTGACAGTTGGAAACACCATATATTTT. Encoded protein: CASTGLTVGNTIYF.

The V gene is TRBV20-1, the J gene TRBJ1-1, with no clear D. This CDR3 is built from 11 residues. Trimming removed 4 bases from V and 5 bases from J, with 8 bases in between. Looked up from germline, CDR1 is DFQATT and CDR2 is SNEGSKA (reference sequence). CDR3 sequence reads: CSAIYLTEAFF. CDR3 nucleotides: TGCAGTGCTATATACTTAACTGAAGCTTTCTTT.

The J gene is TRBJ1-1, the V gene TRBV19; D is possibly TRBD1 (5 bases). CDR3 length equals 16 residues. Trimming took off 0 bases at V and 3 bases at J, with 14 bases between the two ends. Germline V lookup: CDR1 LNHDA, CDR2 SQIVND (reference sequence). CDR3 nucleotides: TGTGCCAGTAGTATAGATCAGGGATATAGCCACACTGAAGCTTTCTTT. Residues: CASSIDQGYSHTEAFF.

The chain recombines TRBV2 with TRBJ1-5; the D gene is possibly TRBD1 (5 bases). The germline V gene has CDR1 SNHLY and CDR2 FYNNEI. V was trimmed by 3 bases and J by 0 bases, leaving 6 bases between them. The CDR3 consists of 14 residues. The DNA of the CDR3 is TGTGCCAGCAGTGATCAGGGTAGCAATCAGCCCCAGCATTTT. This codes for CASSDQGSNQPQHF.

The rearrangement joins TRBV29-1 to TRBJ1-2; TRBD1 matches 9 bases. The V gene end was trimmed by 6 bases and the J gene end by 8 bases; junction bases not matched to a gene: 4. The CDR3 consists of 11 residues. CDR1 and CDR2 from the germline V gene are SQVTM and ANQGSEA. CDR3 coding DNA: TGCAGCGTGGGACAGGGAGGAGGCTACACCTTC. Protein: CSVGQGGGYTF. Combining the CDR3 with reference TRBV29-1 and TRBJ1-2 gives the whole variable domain SAVISQKPSRDICQRGTSLTIQCQVDSQVTMMFWYRQQPGQSLTLIATANQGSEATYESGFVIDKFPISRPNLTFSTLTVSNMSPEDSSIYLCSVGQGGGYTFGSGTRLTVV.

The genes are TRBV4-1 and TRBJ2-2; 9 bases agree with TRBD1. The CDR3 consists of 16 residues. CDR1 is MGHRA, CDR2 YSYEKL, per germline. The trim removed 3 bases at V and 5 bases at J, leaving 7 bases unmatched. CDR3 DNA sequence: TGCGCCAGCAGCCAGGAGACAGGGGGAGAGACCGGGGAGCTGTTTTTT. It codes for CASSQETGGETGELFF.

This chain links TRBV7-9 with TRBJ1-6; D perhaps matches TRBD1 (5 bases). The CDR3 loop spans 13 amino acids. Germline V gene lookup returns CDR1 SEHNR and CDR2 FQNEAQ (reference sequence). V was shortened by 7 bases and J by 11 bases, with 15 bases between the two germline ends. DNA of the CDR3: TGTGCCAGCAAAGGGGCCCTTGGGGCACCCCTCCACTTT. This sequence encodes CASKGALGAPLHF.

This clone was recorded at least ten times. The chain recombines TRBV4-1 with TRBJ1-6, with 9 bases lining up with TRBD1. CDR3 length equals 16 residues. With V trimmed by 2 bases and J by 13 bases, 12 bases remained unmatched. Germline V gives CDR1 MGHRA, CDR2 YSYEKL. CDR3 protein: CASSQSTGTGLAPLHF. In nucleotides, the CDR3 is TGCGCCAGCAGCCAATCCACCGGGACAGGGTTAGCCCCCCTCCACTTT.

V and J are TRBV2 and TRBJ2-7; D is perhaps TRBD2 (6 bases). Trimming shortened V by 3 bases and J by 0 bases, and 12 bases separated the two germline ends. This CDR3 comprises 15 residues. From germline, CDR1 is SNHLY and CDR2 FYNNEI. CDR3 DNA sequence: TGTGCCAGCAGTGAGGGGGGACTGAGCTCCTACGAGCAGTACTTC. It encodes CASSEGGLSSYEQYF.

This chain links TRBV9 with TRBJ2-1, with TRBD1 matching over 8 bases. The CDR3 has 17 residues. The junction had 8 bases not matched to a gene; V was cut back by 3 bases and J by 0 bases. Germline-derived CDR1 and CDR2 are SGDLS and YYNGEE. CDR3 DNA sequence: TGTGCCAGCAGCGAAGGACAGGGTAGTAGCTCCTACAATGAGCAGTTCTTC. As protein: CASSEGQGSSSYNEQFF.

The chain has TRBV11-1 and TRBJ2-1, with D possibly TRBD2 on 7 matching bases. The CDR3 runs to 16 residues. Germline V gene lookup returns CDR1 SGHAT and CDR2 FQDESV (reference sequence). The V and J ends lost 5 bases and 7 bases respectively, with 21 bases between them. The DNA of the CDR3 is TGTGCCAGCAGCCCCCCGGACTGGGGGGGCCTAAATGAGCAGTTCTTC. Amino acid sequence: CASSPPDWGGLNEQFF. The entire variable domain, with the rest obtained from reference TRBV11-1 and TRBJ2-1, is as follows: EAEVAQSPRYKITEKSQAVAFWCDPISGHATLYWYRQILGQGPELLVQFQDESVVDDSQLPKDRFSAERLKGVDSTLKIQPAELGDSAMYLCASSPPDWGGLNEQFFGPGTRLTVL.